Below, 24 T cell receptor beta chains from the same sample are listed, as sequenced in a study of T-cell memory formation after mild COVID-19. TCRdb processed the 5' RACE reads anew with MiXCR; each CDR3 protein has one entry. This table holds approximately 100,000 distinct CDR3 sequences, over 8.5% found once. The sequenced sample consisted of PBMCs or a T cell subset sorted from them (not recorded which). All receptors come from a man between 18 and 35 years old who had mild COVID-19 (a few samples of this study predate the infection). Cell type and time point are not known.

This clonotype was picked up many times. The V and J genes are TRBV9 and TRBJ1-1; tentatively, D is TRBD1 (6 bases). The CDR3 spans 13 residues. Trimming took off 3 bases at V and 4 bases at J, with 10 bases between the two ends. Germline loops: CDR1 SGDLS, CDR2 YYNGEE. The CDR3 sequence: CASSEGGLTEAFF. The CDR3 nucleotides read TGTGCCAGCAGCGAGGGGGGGCTCACTGAAGCTTTCTTT.

This chain joins TRBV4-1 and TRBJ2-1, with 7 positions matching TRBD1. Looked up from germline, CDR1 is MGHRA and CDR2 is YSYEKL. J lost 7 bases, V lost 4 bases, and 4 bases had no gene match. The CDR3 sequence is 13 residues long. The CDR3, as DNA: TGCGCCAGCAGCCTCCAACAGGGGAATGAGCAGTTCTTC. Its translation is CASSLQQGNEQFF.

In its sample, this clonotype was seen a few times. At one end the junction does not follow the germline gene, possibly because of a read error. This chain joins TRBV7-7 and TRBJ2-5, with a tentative D call TRBD1 (6 bases). The CDR3 length is 14 residues. Per the germline V gene, CDR1 is SSHAT and CDR2 is FNYEAQ (reference sequence). The CDR3 bases are TGTGCTAGCAGCCGTAGACAGGCCCAAGAGACCCAGTACTTC. As protein: CASSRRQAQETQYF.

The CDR3 loop is CASSQVGPAGEDDEQYF. CDR3 DNA sequence: TGCGCCAGCAGCCAAGTTGGGCCAGCGGGGGAAGACGACGAGCAGTACTTC. The chain carries TRBV4-1 and TRBJ2-7; 8 bases match TRBD2. Per germline, CDR1 MGHRA and CDR2 YSYEKL. Trimming at V came to 1 base and at J to 5 bases, leaving 13 bases not matched to a gene. The CDR3 spans 17 residues.

The chain couples TRBV6-2 or TRBV6-3 to TRBJ1-5; 7 nucleotides agree with TRBD1. In germline, CDR1 is MNHEY, CDR2 SVGEGT. The CDR3 runs 14 residues. Germline trimming cut 2 bases from V and 5 bases from J; bases unmatched to any gene: 3. Here the CDR3 DNA reads TGTGCCAGCAGTTACCGACAGGGCTATCAGCCCCAGCATTTT. It translates to CASSYRQGYQPQHF.

This clonotype showed up just a few times. The V and J genes are TRBV5-1 and TRBJ1-1; a possible D gene is TRBD1 (6 bases). CDR1 SGHRS and CDR2 YFSETQ come from the germline V gene. V was shortened by 1 base and J by 11 bases, with 15 bases between the two germline ends. The CDR3 extends over 13 amino acids. The CDR3 reads CASSLLGGRGAFF. The CDR3 nucleotides read TGCGCCAGCAGCTTGTTGGGGGGCCGGGGTGCTTTCTTT.

This clonotype was seen only a few times. The genes are TRBV28 and TRBJ2-2; D may be TRBD2 (6 bases). The V gene lost 6 bases and the J gene lost 4 bases, with 15 bases spanning the gap. This CDR3 has 15 amino acids. Germline V CDR1 and CDR2: MDHEN, SYDVKM. The CDR3 nucleotides read TGTGCCAGCAGACAGTGGGGGGAAACCACCGGGGAGCTGTTTTTT. Its translation: CASRQWGETTGELFF.

This clonotype appeared a few times. V usage is TRBV5-6 and J usage is TRBJ1-1; the D is unclear. There are 14 residues in the CDR3. Trimming cost V 2 bases and J 1 base, with 9 bases left between them. Germline lookup yields CDR1 SGHDT and CDR2 YYEEEE. CDR3 sequence (DNA): TGTGCCAGCAGCTTATCGGGCAGGAACACTGAAGCTTTCTTT. Protein: CASSLSGRNTEAFF.

This clonotype is classed as medium-sized. The chain recombines TRBV12-3 or TRBV12-4 with TRBJ2-1, with 12 bases aligning to TRBD2. The CDR3 totals 15 residues. The V gene end was trimmed by 7 bases and the J gene end by 9 bases; junction bases not matched to a gene: 10. The CDR3 bases are TGTGCCAGCACCCGGGCTAGCGGGGGGGCCGGTGAGCAGTTCTTC. Residues: CASTRASGGAGEQFF.

V and J are TRBV6-6 and TRBJ2-1; 9 positions match TRBD2. The CDR3 covers 15 residues. V was pared by 5 bases and J by 3 bases, with 5 bases of the junction left unmatched. Germline values: CDR1 MNHNY, CDR2 SVGAGI (reference sequence). CDR3 residues: CASSPVAGDYNEQFF. As DNA, the CDR3 is TGTGCCAGCAGTCCCGTAGCGGGGGACTACAATGAGCAGTTCTTC.

This clonotype was recorded at least ten times. The chain has TRBV4-1 and TRBJ2-1; 14 bases map to TRBD2. Germline CDR1 MGHRA, CDR2 YSYEKL. There are 17 residues in the CDR3. Trimming took 4 bases from V and 4 from J; bases not matched to a gene: 6. The CDR3: CASSLRTSGGKYNEQFF. The CDR3 coding sequence is TGCGCCAGCAGCCTTCGGACTAGCGGGGGGAAGTACAATGAGCAGTTCTTC.

This clonotype was seen only a few times. V is TRBV20-1 and J is TRBJ2-1; a possible D gene is TRBD2 (5 bases). Germline V lookup: CDR1 DFQATT, CDR2 SNEGSKA (reference sequence). With 0 bases removed from V and 4 bases from J, the gap between germline ends came to 16 bases. The CDR3 is 16 amino acids. Here the CDR3 reads CSAREATRAEYNEQFF. The CDR3 DNA follows: TGCAGTGCTAGAGAAGCCACTAGAGCCGAATACAATGAGCAGTTCTTC.

In its sample, this clonotype was seen many times. This sequence joins TRBV5-1 and TRBJ1-1; D may be TRBD1 (6 bases). The CDR3 spans 16 residues. V was clipped by 4 bases and J by 5 bases, with 21 bases between them. Germline CDR1 and CDR2: SGHRS and YFSETQ. Written as DNA, the CDR3 is TGCGCCAGCAGCGCGAGGTTAGGGGGGCTCGAAACTGAAGCTTTCTTT. Translation: CASSARLGGLETEAFF.

This clonotype turned up a few times. V usage is TRBV5-1 and J usage is TRBJ2-5; the match to TRBD1 covers 8 bases. Germline CDR1 reads SGHRS; CDR2 reads YFSETQ. Losses at the gene ends were 4 bases for V and 5 bases for J; bases not matched to a gene: 10. CDR3 length equals 15 residues. CDR3: CASSGGTGTLETQYF. The CDR3 DNA reads TGCGCCAGCAGCGGGGGGACAGGAACGTTGGAGACCCAGTACTTC.

This rearrangement joins TRBV4-1 to TRBJ1-1, with D possibly being TRBD1 (6 bases). Germline-derived CDR1 and CDR2 are MGHRA and YSYEKL. Trimming stripped 4 bases from V and 8 bases from J, with 14 bases between. The CDR3 covers 13 residues. The CDR3: CASSREQGKEAFF. CDR3 coding DNA: TGCGCCAGCAGCCGAGAACAGGGAAAGGAAGCTTTCTTT.

Details on this clonotype: At one of its ends the junction is not consistent with the germline gene, which may arise from a read error. The chain joins TRBV20-1 to TRBJ2-1; 9 bases match TRBD2. This CDR3 contains 15 residues. Germline V gene lookup returns CDR1 DFQATT and CDR2 SNEGSKA (reference sequence). In DNA form, the CDR3 reads TGCAGTGCTAGAGGGCTAGCGGGGAAGGTAAATGAGCGGTTCTTC. As protein: CSARGLAGKVNERFF.

The V and J genes are TRBV7-3 and TRBJ2-5; 7 nucleotides line up with TRBD1. With V trimmed by 5 bases and J by 5 bases, 5 bases remained unmatched. The CDR3 sequence is 13 residues long. The V gene's germline CDR1 is SGHTA and CDR2 FQGTGA. The CDR3 here is CASSPEGAETQYF. CDR3 DNA: TGTGCCAGCAGCCCCGAGGGGGCTGAGACCCAGTACTTC.

V and J are TRBV4-3 and TRBJ1-2; D uncertain. Germline V gene lookup returns CDR1 LGHNA and CDR2 YSLEER. The CDR3 is made up of 15 amino acids. The V gene lost 3 bases and the J gene lost 3 bases, with 14 bases spanning the gap. CDR3 DNA sequence: TGCGCCAGCAGCCAGCTGGCCCCGGGAGACTATGGCTACACCTTC. This sequence encodes CASSQLAPGDYGYTF.

This clonotype showed up just a few times. The chain uses TRBV5-1 and TRBJ1-6, with D unresolved. V lost 4 bases to trimming and J lost 2 bases, with 16 bases between them. The CDR3 has 17 amino acids. Per the germline V gene, CDR1 is SGHRS and CDR2 is YFSETQ. The CDR3 loop reads CASSKHRNPPYNSPLHF. The DNA of the CDR3 is TGCGCCAGCAGCAAACACCGGAATCCGCCCTATAATTCACCCCTCCACTTT.

V usage is TRBV5-1 and J usage is TRBJ2-7; D may be TRBD2 (6 bases). V lost 3 bases to trimming and J lost 7 bases, with 14 bases between them. Germline lookup yields CDR1 SGHRS and CDR2 YFSETQ. The CDR3 sequence is 13 residues long. The CDR3 here is CASSWRGPGEQYF. CDR3 nucleotides: TGCGCCAGCAGCTGGAGGGGCCCGGGTGAGCAGTACTTC. The full variable domain, rest sourced from reference TRBV5-1 and TRBJ2-7, is KAGVTQTPRYLIKTRGQQVTLSCSPISGHRSVSWYQQTPGQGLQFLFEYFSETQRNKGNFPGRFSGRQFSNSRSEMNVSTLELGDSALYLCASSWRGPGEQYFGPGTRLTVT.

This clonotype was counted ten times or more. The chain joins TRBV12-3 or TRBV12-4 to TRBJ2-7; no clear D gene. CDR3 length: 12 amino acids. Trimming took off 4 bases at V and 3 bases at J, with 7 bases between the two ends. CDR3 sequence reads: CASSYGIYEQYV. For the CDR3, the DNA is TGTGCCAGCAGTTATGGCATCTACGAGCAGTACGTC.

This clonotype has just a few counts. The CDR3 loop reads CASTQDRAQYF. The CDR3, as DNA: TGTGCCAGCACCCAGGACAGGGCCCAGTACTTC. The chain is built from TRBV7-9 and TRBJ2-5, with TRBD1 identical over 8 bases. The trim removed 7 bases at V and 9 bases at J, leaving 4 bases unmatched. There are 11 residues in the CDR3. From germline, CDR1 is SEHNR and CDR2 FQNEAQ (reference sequence).

This clonotype was counted ten times or more. This chain joins TRBV6-5 and TRBJ2-6; the D is unclear. Trimming cost V 4 bases and J 2 bases, with 6 bases left between them. The CDR3 covers 14 residues. The V gene's germline CDR1 is MNHEY and CDR2 SVGAGI. DNA of the CDR3: TGTGCCAGCAGTTTATCGGCTGGGGCCAACGTCCTGACTTTC. It codes for CASSLSAGANVLTF.

The V call is TRBV6-2 or TRBV6-3, the J call TRBJ1-1; D remains unclear. The V end was cut by 0 bases, the J end by 7 bases, with 15 bases between. The germline CDR1 and CDR2 sequences are MNHEY and SVGEGT. The length of the CDR3 is 15 residues. The CDR3 region is CASSYSRVWQNEAFF. The CDR3 coding sequence is TGTGCCAGCAGTTACTCGCGGGTTTGGCAGAATGAAGCTTTCTTT.